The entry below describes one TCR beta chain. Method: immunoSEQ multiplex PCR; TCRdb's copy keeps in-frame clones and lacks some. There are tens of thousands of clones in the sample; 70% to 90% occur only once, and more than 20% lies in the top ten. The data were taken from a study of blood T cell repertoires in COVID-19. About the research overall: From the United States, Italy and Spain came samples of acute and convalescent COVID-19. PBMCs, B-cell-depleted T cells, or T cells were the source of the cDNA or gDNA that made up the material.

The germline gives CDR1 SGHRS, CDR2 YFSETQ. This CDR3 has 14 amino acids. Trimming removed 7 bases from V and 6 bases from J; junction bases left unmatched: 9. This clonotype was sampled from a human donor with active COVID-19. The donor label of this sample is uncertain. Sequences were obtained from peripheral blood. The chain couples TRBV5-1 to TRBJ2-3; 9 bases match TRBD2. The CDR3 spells CASAAGGRADTQYF. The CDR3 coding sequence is TGCGCCAGCGCGGCGGGGGGGCGGGCTGATACGCAGTATTTT.